The clone carrying this T cell receptor beta chain is termed medium-sized. The sample is drawn from a study of OX40 agonist ivuxolimab in advanced cancers. Across the whole study: Aged roughly 23 to 90 with a mean of approximately 57 years, they were under 85% male. Of the patients, three showed partial responses, one with hepatocellular carcinoma and two with cutaneous melanoma. Checkpoint inhibitors had been given previously to approximately 41% of patients.

V was clipped by 5 bases and J by 10 bases; unmatched bases: 8. The CDR3 extends over 13 amino acids. Germline V CDR1 and CDR2: LNHNV, YYDKDF (reference sequence). Blood samples were obtained at baseline, cycle 4 day 1, and cycle 7 day 1. Libraries were prepared by immunoSEQ multiplex PCR; TCRdb keeps only in-frame clonotypes and omits some of them. The data show tens of thousands of clones, roughly 88% seen once. This sequence originates from an adult with an advanced solid tumor such as melanoma, head and neck, liver or kidney cancer. This chain links TRBV15 with TRBJ1-1; 9 bases fit TRBD1. Here the sequenced sample was CD4+ or CD8+ T cells sorted from blood, taken in a trial of the OX40 agonist ivuxolimab. The CDR3 region has the DNA TGTGCCACCAGCTTACAGGGGGCCCGGGCAGCTTTCTTT. It yields the protein CATSLQGARAAFF.